This T cell receptor beta chain emerged from a study of human T cells and chemical hapten exposure. This CDR3 comprises 16 residues. Trimming pared 5 bases from V and 4 bases from J, leaving 17 bases between. Germline assignment: CDR1 MNHNY and CDR2 SVGAGI (reference sequence). TCRdb reprocessed the RACE reads via MiXCR and lists one record per CDR3 protein. The repertoire holds 80,000 to 95,000 distinct CDR3 sequences, with about 9.9% as singletons. This clonotype turned up a few times. Time point denoted: patch test 2, 6 weeks after DPC sensitization. Treatment noted: therapeutic diphenylcyclopropenone sensitization with weekly scalp DPC.

The sample was whole blood, taken in connection with sensitization to the hapten diphenylcyclopropenone (DPC). V and J are TRBV6-6 and TRBJ2-2; tentative D call: TRBD2 (6 bases). The TCR originated in a man between 18 and 35 years old with alopecia areata. Some clones in this sample may be carry-over from other donors' samples. For the CDR3, the DNA is TGTGCCAGCAGTGACCCCGTTGGGGGGAGCACCGGGGAGCTGTTTTTT. It codes for CASSDPVGGSTGELFF.